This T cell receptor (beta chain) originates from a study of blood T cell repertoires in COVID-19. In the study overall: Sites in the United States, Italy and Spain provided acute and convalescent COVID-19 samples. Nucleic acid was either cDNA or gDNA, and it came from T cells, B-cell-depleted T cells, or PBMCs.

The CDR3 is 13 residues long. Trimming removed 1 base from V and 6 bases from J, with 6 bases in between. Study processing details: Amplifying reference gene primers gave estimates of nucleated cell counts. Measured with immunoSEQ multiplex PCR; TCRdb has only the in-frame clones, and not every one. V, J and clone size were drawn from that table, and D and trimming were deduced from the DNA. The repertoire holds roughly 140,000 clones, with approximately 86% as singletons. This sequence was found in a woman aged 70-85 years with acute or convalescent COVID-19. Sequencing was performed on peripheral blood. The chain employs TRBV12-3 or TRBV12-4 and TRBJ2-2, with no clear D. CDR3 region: CASSLGLAGELFF. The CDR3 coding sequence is TGTGCCAGCAGTTTAGGTTTAGCCGGGGAGCTGTTTTTT.